One and the same sample provided the 10 T cell receptor beta chains below, sequenced in a study of vaccination and CD4 T cells after COVID-19. Cultured CD4+ T cell DNA was sequenced using the Oncomine TCR Beta short-read assay. TCRdb re-analysed the PCR reads in MiXCR, keeping a single row per CDR3 protein. This sample has some 20,000 distinct CDR3 sequences, with roughly two fifths found just once. Specified treatment: approximately 9-day PBMC culture with coronavirus spike peptide pools or control peptides (ViraFEST assay). No antigen has been assigned to these receptors. Sequenced sample: CD4+ T cells from blood, cultured in vitro. These receptors were collected from a human donor who had recovered from COVID-19.

The rearrangement joins TRBV19 to TRBJ1-5, with 8 nucleotides matching TRBD1. This CDR3 is built from 15 residues. Trimming at V came to 5 bases and at J to 1 base, leaving 4 bases not matched to a gene. Germline V CDR1 and CDR2: LNHDA, SQIVND (reference sequence). The CDR3 reads CASSVDRGSNQPQHF. The CDR3 DNA sequence: TGTGCCAGTAGTGTCGACAGGGGCAGCAATCAGCCCCAGCATTTT.

The V call is TRBV3-1, the J call TRBJ1-1; TRBD1 might be the D (5 bases). This CDR3 is 15 amino acids long. Between the trimmed V and J ends, which lost 1 base and 4 bases, there was a span of 13 bases. Germline V lookup: CDR1 LGHDT, CDR2 YNNKEL (reference sequence). The CDR3 region has the DNA TGTGCCAGCAGCCAAGGGGCGGGACCGCGCACTGAAGCTTTCTTT. Amino acids: CASSQGAGPRTEAFF.

In its sample, this clonotype is large. J is TRBJ2-4 and V is TRBV6-1; no definite D call. The CDR3 has 17 residues. The germline V gene encodes CDR1 MNHNS and CDR2 SASEGT. Trimming removed 2 bases at V and 0 bases at J, with 14 bases between. The CDR3 loop reads CASSERVYGIAKNIQYF. CDR3 nucleotide sequence: TGTGCCAGCAGTGAAAGGGTTTATGGAATAGCCAAAAACATTCAGTACTTC.

This clonotype has a single count. The genes are TRBV7-9 and TRBJ1-2; tentatively, D is TRBD1 (5 bases). Germline V gives CDR1 SEHNR, CDR2 FQNEAQ (reference sequence). CDR3 size: 14 residues. V was trimmed by 3 bases and J by 6 bases, leaving 14 bases between them. CDR3 sequence: CASSLIFREHGYTF. Written as DNA, the CDR3 is TGTGCCAGCAGCTTGATCTTCAGGGAGCATGGCTACACCTTC.

This clonotype was seen more than once but under ten times. This chain uses TRBV20-1 with TRBJ2-1, with a tentative D call TRBD2 (6 bases). Germline V CDR1 and CDR2: DFQATT, SNEGSKA (reference sequence). The CDR3 covers 16 residues. Trimming left V 4 bases short and J 4 bases short, with 20 bases between. This CDR3 is CSATVPWEESYNEQFF. CDR3 DNA sequence: TGCAGTGCTACGGTCCCCTGGGAGGAATCGTACAATGAGCAGTTCTTC.

This clonotype was seen more than once but under ten times. In DNA form, the CDR3 reads TGTGCCAGCAGGGGGTCTCGGGCGTACAATCAGCCCCAGCATTTT. Translation gives CASRGSRAYNQPQHF. The rearrangement links TRBV27 to TRBJ1-5, with unresolved D. V was pared by 6 bases and J by 3 bases, with 15 bases between. Germline V lookup: CDR1 MNHEY, CDR2 SMNVEV (reference sequence). The CDR3 extends over 15 amino acids.

This clonotype was detected a few times. The rearrangement uses TRBV2 and TRBJ1-2; D possibly corresponds to TRBD1 (5 bases). V lost 6 bases and J lost 2, with 13 bases in between. There are 14 residues in the CDR3. The germline V gene has CDR1 SNHLY and CDR2 FYNNEI. The CDR3 region is CASRVGQINYGYTF. The CDR3 bases are TGTGCCAGCAGGGTGGGGCAGATCAACTATGGCTACACCTTC.

In this sample, this clonotype turned up a few times. The gene calls are TRBV27 and TRBJ1-3; D is undetermined. Per germline, CDR1 MNHEY and CDR2 SMNVEV (reference sequence). The CDR3 runs 15 residues. V shed 10 bases and J shed 0 bases, with 16 bases lying between them. The chain's CDR3 is CATLVEGVSGNTIYF. In nucleotides, the CDR3 is TGTGCCACGTTAGTGGAAGGTGTCTCTGGAAACACCATATATTTT.

Relative to its sample, this clonotype is large. This chain connects TRBV19 to TRBJ2-2; no definite D call. CDR1 LNHDA and CDR2 SQIVND come from the germline V gene (reference sequence). CDR3 length: 13 amino acids. V lost 6 bases and J lost 0, with 5 bases in between. CDR3 in DNA: TGTGCCAGTAGCGAATCGAACACCGGGGAGCTGTTTTTT. Its translation is CASSESNTGELFF.

This clonotype has more than one count but fewer than ten. The rearrangement joins TRBV12-3 or TRBV12-4 to TRBJ1-1, with unresolved D. The CDR3 is made up of 13 amino acids. V gave up 6 bases and J gave up 1 base, with 9 bases separating them. The CDR3 region is CASSLEENTEAFF. The DNA of the CDR3 is TGTGCCAGCAGCCTGGAGGAGAACACTGAAGCTTTCTTT.